A single sample gave rise to the 9 T cell receptor beta chains below, sequenced in a study of metastatic and nonmetastatic thyroid tumors. TCRdb re-clonotyped the PCR reads via MiXCR. This table holds about 69,000 clones, over 12% found once. No treatment had been given to any patient before thyroid surgery. Material for sequencing was blood. These receptors all stem from a male donor with papillary thyroid cancer or a benign thyroid nodule (not recorded which). Some clones in this sample may be carry-over from other donors' samples.

This clone was seen repeatedly, ten times or more. The rearrangement joins TRBV6-2 or TRBV6-3 to TRBJ2-7; maybe TRBD2 (6 bases). Germline V gene lookup returns CDR1 MNHEY and CDR2 SVGEGT. Trimming cost V 2 bases and J 5 bases, with 13 bases left between them. The CDR3 has 14 amino acids. DNA for the CDR3: TGTGCCAGCAGTTACACGGAGGGGACCCACGAGCAGTACTTC. This translates into CASSYTEGTHEQYF.

This clone has only a few counts. This chain connects TRBV6-5 to TRBJ2-6; D gene uncertain. Trimming removed 0 bases from V and 0 bases from J, with 9 bases in between. Germline CDR1 reads MNHEY; CDR2 reads SVGAGI. CDR3 length equals 17 residues. CDR3: CASSYSPFHSGANVLTF. CDR3 DNA: TGTGCCAGCAGTTACTCCCCCTTTCACTCTGGGGCCAACGTCCTGACTTTC.

This clone was detected ten times or more. This chain joins TRBV12-3 or TRBV12-4 and TRBJ1-5; 9 bases agree with TRBD1. The CDR3 runs to 14 residues. V lost 5 bases and J lost 3; bases outside the gene matches: 2. The CDR3, as DNA: TGTGCCAGCAGTGGGACAGGGCCCAATCAGCCCCAGCATTTT. Translating it yields CASSGTGPNQPQHF.

The J gene is TRBJ2-2, the V gene TRBV10-3; the match to TRBD1 covers 9 bases. CDR1 and CDR2 (germline): ENHRY, SYGVKD. V lost 3 bases and J lost 5; bases outside the gene matches: 10. This CDR3 has 17 amino acids. The CDR3 reads CAISDGGGTGITGELFF. The CDR3 DNA reads TGTGCCATCAGTGACGGGGGAGGGACAGGGATTACCGGGGAGCTGTTTTTT.

This clone was found many times. The CDR3 nucleotides are TGCGCCAGCAGCCCCGAGGACAGGGGGTATCAGCCCCAGCATTTT. It yields the protein CASSPEDRGYQPQHF. The chain combines TRBV4-1 with TRBJ1-5; 10 nucleotides line up with TRBD1. Per the germline V gene, CDR1 is MGHRA and CDR2 is YSYEKL. V gave up 4 bases and J gave up 5 bases; unmatched junction bases: 5. The CDR3 is made up of 15 amino acids.

Concerning this clone itself: A much more abundant neighbour one base away suggests this may be a read error. The CDR3 sequence: CASSPSLAEETQYF. CDR3 DNA: TGTGCCAGCAGCCCCTCTCTGGCGGAGGAGACCCAGTACTTC. This chain joins TRBV7-9 and TRBJ2-5; D unclear. The CDR3 contains 14 residues. Germline CDR1 reads SEHNR; CDR2 reads FQNEAQ (reference sequence). The ends were cut back, 5 bases at V and 5 bases at J, with 15 bases in the middle.

This clone appeared many times. J is TRBJ1-1 and V is TRBV28; no clear D. The germline CDR1 and CDR2 sequences are MDHEN and SYDVKM. Between the trimmed V and J ends, which lost 5 bases and 8 bases, there was a span of 15 bases. The CDR3 has 13 amino acids. The DNA of the CDR3 is TGTGCCAGCAGTACCCCTGGGTCTGGGGAAGCTTTCTTT. Translating gives CASSTPGSGEAFF.

This clone was seen ten or more times. The sample has other DNA sequences that encode this CDR3 too. This rearrangement joins TRBV30 to TRBJ2-3; D call uncertain. V was pared by 0 bases and J by 4 bases, with 2 bases between. Germline values: CDR1 GTSNPN, CDR2 SVGIG (reference sequence). The CDR3 sequence is 11 residues long. In DNA form, the CDR3 reads TGTGCCTGGAGTGTGTCAGATACGCAGTATTTT. Translating gives CAWSVSDTQYF.

On this clone: It may be a read error: a sequence one base away is much more abundant. The gene calls are TRBV27 and TRBJ2-3, with 13 bases identical to TRBD2. Germline CDR1 reads MNHEY; CDR2 reads SMNVEV (reference sequence). Losses at the gene ends were 2 bases for V and 6 bases for J; bases not matched to a gene: 8. This CDR3 has 17 residues. CDR3 in amino acids: CASSLGLAGAFVDTQYF. DNA of the CDR3: TGTGCCAGCAGTTTAGGACTAGCGGGAGCTTTCGTGGATACGCAGTATTTT.